Listed here are 9 T cell receptor beta chains from one sample, sequenced in a study of naive and memory T cell subsets. Both TRBC1 and TRBC2 were covered by a beta constant-region primer of two equimolar oligonucleotides. Nested alpha and beta constant-region primers with the SP2 primer drove four PCR rounds on ligated cDNA. TCRdb fed the UMI-ligation and nested PCR reads into MiXCR, producing one record per CDR3 protein. The repertoire holds 85,000 or so distinct CDR3 sequences, with 9% to 9.5% as singletons. The sample was naive CD8+ T cells from blood. These receptors originate from a human donor in good health.

V and J are TRBV7-9 and TRBJ2-5, with a weak D call TRBD1 (5 bases). Germline V gives CDR1 SEHNR, CDR2 FQNEAQ (reference sequence). The CDR3 runs to 13 residues. V was cut by 7 bases and J by 5 bases, with 14 bases left in between. The DNA for the CDR3 is TGTGCCAGCATAGGGGCACGGTATGAGACCCAGTACTTC. It codes for CASIGARYETQYF.

V is TRBV4-2 and J is TRBJ2-1; TRBD2 is a possible D gene (6 bases). The CDR3 extends over 16 amino acids. Deletions cut 0 bases from V and 0 bases from J, with 9 bases between. The germline V gene has CDR1 LGHNA and CDR2 YNFKEQ. CDR3 loop: CASSQESGVSYNEQFF. CDR3 DNA sequence: TGTGCCAGCAGCCAAGAGTCGGGAGTCTCCTACAATGAGCAGTTCTTC.

This clonotype has more than one count but fewer than ten. The V call is TRBV5-4, the J call TRBJ1-1; unclear D gene. Trimming shortened V by 1 base and J by 3 bases, and 4 bases separated the two germline ends. This CDR3 is 12 amino acids long. Looked up from germline, CDR1 is SGHNT and CDR2 is YYREEE (reference sequence). CDR3 coding DNA: TGTGCCAGCAGCTTGCCGTACACTGAAGCTTTCTTT. It specifies CASSLPYTEAFF.

The V call is TRBV29-1, the J call TRBJ2-7, with TRBD2 matching 8 bases. V dropped 5 bases and J dropped 4; count of bases not matched to a gene: 7. Germline CDR1 SQVTM, CDR2 ANQGSEA. CDR3 size: 13 residues. This chain's CDR3 is CSVTGTSVYEQYF. CDR3 sequence (DNA): TGCAGCGTTACCGGGACTAGTGTTTACGAGCAGTACTTC.

The sample holds a few counts of this clonotype. This rearrangement joins TRBV11-2 to TRBJ2-5; D might be TRBD2 (6 bases). Germline CDR1 reads SGHAT; CDR2 reads FQNNGV. The CDR3 covers 15 residues. The V gene lost 5 bases and the J gene lost 5 bases, with 18 bases spanning the gap. The CDR3 DNA reads as TGTGCCAGCAGCATCGGGACTGGGAGGAGGGAGACCCAGTACTTC. Encoded protein: CASSIGTGRRETQYF.

CDR3 amino acids: CASSWGTGSSSYEQYF. As DNA, the CDR3 is TGTGCCAGCAGCTGGGGAACAGGGTCGAGCTCCTACGAGCAGTACTTC. The chain joins TRBV7-9 to TRBJ2-7; a weak D match, TRBD1 (6 bases). V was pared by 4 bases and J by 0 bases, with 16 bases between. Germline CDR1 and CDR2: SEHNR and FQNEAQ (reference sequence). The CDR3 spans 16 residues. Full variable domain (remainder filled in from reference TRBV7-9 and TRBJ2-7): DTGVSQNPRHKITKRGQNVTFRCDPISEHNRLYWYRQTLGQGPEFLTYFQNEAQLEKSRLLSDRFSAERPKGSFSTLEIQRTEQGDSAMYLCASSWGTGSSSYEQYFGPGTRLTVT.

This clonotype appeared a few times. The chain combines TRBV6-2 or TRBV6-3 with TRBJ1-5; possible D gene TRBD1, 6 bases. CDR3 length: 14 residues. The ends were cut back, 2 bases at V and 7 bases at J, with 12 bases in the middle. CDR1 is MNHEY and CDR2 is SVGEGT in the germline V gene. The CDR3 region is CASSYGPQGQPQHF. CDR3 nucleotides: TGTGCCAGCAGTTACGGACCCCAGGGGCAGCCCCAGCATTTT.

This clonotype was counted ten times or more. This chain connects TRBV3-1 to TRBJ2-7; TRBD2 is a possible D gene (5 bases). Germline V CDR1 and CDR2: LGHDT, YNNKEL (reference sequence). There are 15 residues in the CDR3. V dropped 1 base and J dropped 0 bases, with 10 bases sitting between them. CDR3 residues: CASSQVGLHSYEQYF. CDR3 DNA: TGTGCCAGCAGCCAAGTAGGACTGCACTCCTACGAGCAGTACTTC.

This sequence joins TRBV10-3 and TRBJ2-1; 7 bases line up with TRBD2. The CDR3 runs 15 residues. The germline CDR1 and CDR2 sequences are ENHRY and SYGVKD. The ends lost 10 bases at V and 8 bases at J; junction bases unmatched: 17. The CDR3 DNA sequence: TGTGCCACCGGCAAGGGGAAGCGGGATGGGGATGAGCAGTTCTTC. Protein product: CATGKGKRDGDEQFF.